Listed below are T cell receptor beta chains from one sample, sequenced in a study of chemoradiotherapy in HPV16-positive cancers. Sequencing used immunoSEQ multiplex PCR; TCRdb keeps in-frame clones, though not all of them. This sample has under 50,000 clones, with roughly three quarters found just once. The input for sequencing was blood, taken from a patient who underwent chemoradiotherapy. These receptors were taken from a human donor with HPV-associated anogenital cancer. The CDR3 runs from the conserved cysteine through the conserved F or W. A D gene is named only where the DNA matches it firmly. Not every row has a clone size; where given, it reads once, few, many or a size class.

J: TRBJ2-3
size: NA
V: TRBV7-2
D: NA
length: 15
DNA: TGTGCCAGCAGCTTACAAGCGGGCGGCACAGATACGCAGTATTTT
CDR3: CASSLQAGGTDTQYF

J: TRBJ2-4
size: NA
V: TRBV10-2
D: NA
length: 13
DNA: TGCGCCAGCAGGCAGGGGGCCAAAAACATTCAGTACTTC
CDR3: CASRQGAKNIQYF

J: TRBJ2-1
size: NA
V: TRBV5-5
D: TRBD1
length: 16
DNA: TGTGCCAGCAGCTTGGGAGGGGACAGTCTCCTTGGGGGGCAGTTCTTC
CDR3: CASSLGGDSLLGGQFF

J: TRBJ2-5
size: NA
V: TRBV7-6
D: TRBD1
length: 16
DNA: TGTGCCAGCAGCTCCATCCGGACAGGGGGCCAAGAGACCCAGTACTTC
CDR3: CASSSIRTGGQETQYF

J: TRBJ2-5
size: NA
V: TRBV5-4
D: TRBD1
length: 17
DNA: TGTGCCAGCAGCTTGGGAGGAGGGACAGGGGGCGTAGAGACCCAGTACTTC
CDR3: CASSLGGGTGGVETQYF

J: TRBJ1-3
size: NA
V: TRBV4-3
D: NA
length: 15
DNA: TGCGCCAGCAGCCAAGTTGGCGGTCTGGGAAACACCATATATTTT
CDR3: CASSQVGGLGNTIYF

J: TRBJ1-2
size: NA
V: TRBV7-6
D: NA
length: 14
DNA: TGTGCCAGCAGCTTAGAAGTACGCGGCCGCGGCTACACCTTC
CDR3: CASSLEVRGRGYTF

J: TRBJ2-5
size: NA
V: TRBV2
D: NA
length: 11
DNA: TGTGCCAGATCAGACCGAGAGACCCAGTACTTC
CDR3: CARSDRETQYF

J: TRBJ2-5
size: NA
V: TRBV6-1
D: NA
length: 14
DNA: TGTGCCAGCAGTGAAGCGCAAGGCCAAGAGACCCAGTACTTC
CDR3: CASSEAQGQETQYF

J: TRBJ1-6
size: NA
V: TRBV28
D: NA
length: 16
DNA: TGTGCCAGCAGTTTTTGGAGGGAGAGTAATAATTCACCCCTCCACTTT
CDR3: CASSFWRESNNSPLHF

J: TRBJ2-7
size: NA
V: TRBV7-9
D: NA
length: 12
DNA: TGTGCCATAAGGACGGGCCCCTACGAGCAGTACTTC
CDR3: CAIRTGPYEQYF

J: TRBJ2-7
size: NA
V: TRBV5-1
D: TRBD1
length: 14
DNA: TGCGCCAGCAGCTTGCAGGGGGCGCGAGACGAGCAGTACTTC
CDR3: CASSLQGARDEQYF

J: TRBJ2-3
size: NA
V: TRBV14
D: NA
length: 12
DNA: TGTGCCAGCAGCCAAAGGACAGTCCATCTGTATTTT
CDR3: CASSQRTVHLYF

J: TRBJ2-3
size: NA
V: TRBV5-1
D: TRBD1
length: 17
DNA: TGCGCCAGCAGCTACGGACAGGAGATTTTCCGCACAGATACGCAGTATTTT
CDR3: CASSYGQEIFRTDTQYF

J: TRBJ2-1
size: NA
V: TRBV9
D: NA
length: 15
DNA: TGTGCCAGCAGCATAATCGGGGTTCACAACAATGAGCAGTTCTTC
CDR3: CASSIIGVHNNEQFF

J: TRBJ1-2
size: few
V: TRBV7-3
D: NA
length: 14
DNA: TGTGCCAGCAGCTTAACCGGCACCTCCTATGGCTACACCTTC
CDR3: CASSLTGTSYGYTF

J: TRBJ2-2
size: few
V: TRBV18
D: TRBD1
length: 15
DNA: TGTGCCAGCTCACTTCGGGACAGTTACACCGGGGAGCTGTTTTTT
CDR3: CASSLRDSYTGELFF

J: TRBJ1-1
size: NA
V: TRBV5-1
D: TRBD1
length: 14
DNA: TGCGCCAGCAGCCTGGCAGGGGGAACCACTGAAGCTTTCTTT
CDR3: CASSLAGGTTEAFF

J: TRBJ1-2
size: once
V: TRBV11-1
D: TRBD1
length: 15
DNA: TGTGCCAGCAGCTTAGGGGACAGCGCTAACTATGGCTACACCTTC
CDR3: CASSLGDSANYGYTF

J: TRBJ1-2
size: NA
V: TRBV19
D: NA
length: 12
DNA: TGTGCCAGTAGTATAGAGGAGGGAGGCTACACCTTC
CDR3: CASSIEEGGYTF

J: TRBJ2-1
size: NA
V: TRBV7-2
D: TRBD2
length: 16
DNA: TGTGCCAGCAGCGGGCGGGGGACTAGCTCCTACAATGAGCAGTTCTTC
CDR3: CASSGRGTSSYNEQFF

J: TRBJ1-2
size: NA
V: TRBV5-1
D: TRBD1
length: 14
DNA: TGCGCCAGCAGCCGGACAGGGGGCTTCCCTGGCTACACCTTC
CDR3: CASSRTGGFPGYTF

J: TRBJ1-2
size: NA
V: TRBV4-3
D: NA
length: 12
DNA: TGCGCCAGCAGCCAAGAAGGATTTGGCTACACCTTC
CDR3: CASSQEGFGYTF

J: TRBJ2-3
size: NA
V: TRBV18
D: NA
length: 13
DNA: TGTGCCAGCTCACCACTTCGAACAGATACGCAGTATTTT
CDR3: CASSPLRTDTQYF

J: TRBJ2-1
size: few
V: TRBV19
D: NA
length: 15
DNA: TGTGCCAGTAGTATTTTTTCCAGTGAATACAATGAGCAGTTCTTC
CDR3: CASSIFSSEYNEQFF

J: TRBJ2-2
size: NA
V: TRBV5-1
D: NA
length: 14
DNA: TGCGCCAGCAGCCCGGGACCTCCGGACGGGGAGCTGTTTTTT
CDR3: CASSPGPPDGELFF

J: TRBJ1-5
size: NA
V: TRBV6-5
D: NA
length: 15
DNA: TGTGCCAGCAGTTATTCGTCCGGGGCTTTGCAGCCCCAGCATTTT
CDR3: CASSYSSGALQPQHF

J: TRBJ2-7
size: NA
V: TRBV19
D: TRBD1
length: 14
DNA: TGTGCCAGTAGTAAAGGACAGGGCACCTACGAGCAGTACTTC
CDR3: CASSKGQGTYEQYF

J: TRBJ2-1
size: NA
V: TRBV7-2
D: NA
length: 12
DNA: TGTGCCAGCAGCCAGACAGCAAATGAGCAGTTCTTC
CDR3: CASSQTANEQFF

J: TRBJ2-3
size: NA
V: TRBV5-4
D: TRBD2
length: 15
DNA: TGTGCCAGCAGCTTGGTCGGGGGGGGGACAGATACGCAGTATTTT
CDR3: CASSLVGGGTDTQYF

J: TRBJ1-3
size: few
V: TRBV12-5
D: NA
length: 13
DNA: TGTGCTAGTGGTTTATCAGGGGTCAACACCATATATTTT
CDR3: CASGLSGVNTIYF

J: TRBJ2-7
size: NA
V: TRBV10-1
D: NA
length: 13
DNA: TGCGCCAGCAGTGAAATAGGGGGGTACGAGCAGTACTTC
CDR3: CASSEIGGYEQYF

J: TRBJ2-5
size: NA
V: TRBV28
D: NA
length: 14
DNA: TGTGCCAGCAGTTCCCCAGGGCCCAGAGAGACCCAGTACTTC
CDR3: CASSSPGPRETQYF

J: TRBJ1-1
size: NA
V: TRBV27
D: TRBD1
length: 17
DNA: TGTGCCAGCAGGAGGGTAGACAGGGCCTCACTGAACACTGAAGCTTTCTTT
CDR3: CASRRVDRASLNTEAFF

J: TRBJ2-1
size: NA
V: TRBV20-1
D: TRBD2
length: 11
DNA: TGCAGTGCTAGAGATTCTAGCGGGGTTTTCTTC
CDR3: CSARDSSGVFF

J: TRBJ2-1
size: NA
V: TRBV7-3
D: NA
length: 13
DNA: TGTGCCAGCACCGCGGATCCTTACAATGAGCAGTTCTTC
CDR3: CASTADPYNEQFF

J: TRBJ2-7
size: NA
V: TRBV10-1
D: TRBD2
length: 13
DNA: TGCGCCAGCAGTCCGGGCGGGGGCTACGAGCAGTACTTC
CDR3: CASSPGGGYEQYF

J: TRBJ2-3
size: NA
V: TRBV7-3
D: TRBD1
length: 15
DNA: TGTGCCAGCAGCCTCCAGGGGGCGCGGGGAGATACGCAGTATTTT
CDR3: CASSLQGARGDTQYF

J: TRBJ1-2
size: NA
V: TRBV18
D: NA
length: 18
DNA: TGTGCCAGCTCACCAAACTCGGCTCTAACAAGGGATTCCTATGGCTACACCTTC
CDR3: CASSPNSALTRDSYGYTF

J: TRBJ1-1
size: once
V: TRBV7-9
D: NA
length: 13
DNA: TGTGCCAGCAGCCAGGAATACAATCTCGATGCTTTCTTT
CDR3: CASSQEYNLDAFF

J: TRBJ1-1
size: NA
V: TRBV6-1
D: NA
length: 15
DNA: TGTGCCAGCAGTGATTGGGGACGGACGAACACTGAAGCTTTCTTT
CDR3: CASSDWGRTNTEAFF

J: TRBJ1-2
size: NA
V: TRBV30
D: TRBD1
length: 15
DNA: TGTGCCTGGAGTGTATGGACAGGGGGGGTAGGTGGCTACACCTTC
CDR3: CAWSVWTGGVGGYTF

J: TRBJ1-4
size: NA
V: TRBV7-2
D: TRBD1
length: 15
DNA: TGTGCCAGCAGCTTAGGTGTACAGGGGCATGAAAAACTGTTTTTT
CDR3: CASSLGVQGHEKLFF

J: TRBJ1-2
size: NA
V: TRBV7-2
D: NA
length: 14
DNA: TGTGCCAGCAGCTTAGCCGTCGTGGACTATGGCTACACCTTC
CDR3: CASSLAVVDYGYTF

J: TRBJ1-2
size: NA
V: TRBV25-1
D: NA
length: 13
DNA: TGTGCCAGCAGTGAGGGTAGACTCTATGGCTACACCTTC
CDR3: CASSEGRLYGYTF

J: TRBJ2-7
size: NA
V: TRBV30
D: TRBD2
length: 18
DNA: TGTGCCTGGACCGTGACTAGCGGGGGACCCGCCAAGCTCTACGAGCAGTACTTC
CDR3: CAWTVTSGGPAKLYEQYF

J: TRBJ1-3
size: NA
V: TRBV5-1
D: TRBD1
length: 17
DNA: TGCGCCAGCAGCTCGGGACAGGGGGCGAGGACTGGAAACACCATATATTTT
CDR3: CASSSGQGARTGNTIYF

J: TRBJ1-2
size: once
V: TRBV2
D: NA
length: 12
DNA: TGTGCCAGCAACGCGGTGACCTATGGCTACACCTTC
CDR3: CASNAVTYGYTF

J: TRBJ1-5
size: NA
V: TRBV5-1
D: NA
length: 13
DNA: TGCGCCAGCAGCTTGGAGGGAGAGCAGCCCCAGCATTTT
CDR3: CASSLEGEQPQHF

J: TRBJ2-7
size: few
V: TRBV19
D: NA
length: 13
DNA: TGTGCCAGTAGTATTGGGCCTGTGTACGAGCAGTACTTC
CDR3: CASSIGPVYEQYF

J: TRBJ2-5
size: NA
V: TRBV18
D: NA
length: 11
DNA: TGTGCCAGCTCACCCCAAGAGACCCAGTACTTC
CDR3: CASSPQETQYF

J: TRBJ2-7
size: NA
V: TRBV5-8
D: TRBD1
length: 14
DNA: TGTGCCAGCAGCTACCGGGACAGATGGTACGAGCAGTACTTC
CDR3: CASSYRDRWYEQYF

J: TRBJ2-2
size: NA
V: TRBV19
D: TRBD2
length: 17
DNA: TGTGCCACCCCCCGGACTAGCGGGGGGGCCGATGCCGGGGAGCTGTTTTTT
CDR3: CATPRTSGGADAGELFF

J: TRBJ1-2
size: NA
V: TRBV5-5
D: NA
length: 16
DNA: TGTGCCAGCAGCTTGGAACGACTCCGCGGGGTCTATGGCTACACCTTC
CDR3: CASSLERLRGVYGYTF

J: TRBJ1-6
size: NA
V: TRBV9
D: NA
length: 15
DNA: TGTGCCAGCAGCCTGACAGGAGCTTATAATTCACCCCTCCACTTT
CDR3: CASSLTGAYNSPLHF